This entry features one TCR beta chain sequence. What it binds is not known. This sample is drawn from a study of T cell repertoires in cytomegalovirus infection. Whole-study results and caveats: Totalled public TCR beta family frequency picked out people who carried CMV plus the relevant HLA.

From the reads, TCRdb called clonotypes with MiXCR, one entry per CDR3 protein. The sample records some 450,000 distinct CDR3 sequences, approximately 31% being singletons. Trimming pared 1 base from V and 2 bases from J, leaving 7 bases between. This CDR3 spans 14 amino acids. J is TRBJ2-3 and V is TRBV12-3 or TRBV12-4; the D is unclear. This receptor was obtained from a human donor in good health (CMV status not recorded). Some clones in this sample may be carry-over from other donors' samples. What was sequenced was PBMCs. In nucleotides, the CDR3 is TGTGCCAGCAGTTTAGGGGCCCCCACAGATACGCAGTATTTT. Translation gives CASSLGAPTDTQYF.